The clone carrying this T cell receptor (beta chain) showed up many times. This table comes from immunoSEQ multiplex PCR, and its TCRdb copy is limited to in-frame clones, with some not included. The repertoire includes around 200,000 clones, 75% to 85% of them detected once, and roughly 1.3% sits in the top ten. The CDR3 spans 15 residues. V shed 3 bases, J shed 1 base, and the junction held 3 bases outside the gene matches. Germline CDR1 and CDR2: KGHDR and SFDVKD. The data originate from a study of blood T cell repertoires in COVID-19. Study summary: Sites across the United States, Italy and Spain contributed samples from acute and convalescent COVID-19.

The sequenced material came from peripheral blood. This sequence originates from a woman in her twenties or thirties with COVID-19, enrolled during active disease. The chain is built from TRBV24-1 and TRBJ2-7; 9 positions match TRBD2. The CDR3 sequence is CATSDPLAGSYEQYF. The CDR3 DNA follows: TGTGCCACCAGTGATCCTCTAGCGGGGTCCTACGAGCAGTACTTC.